Below, 20 T cell receptor beta chains from the same sample are listed, as sequenced in a study of CD8+ T cells in alopecia areata (dated by TCRdb to 2016 to 2019). This sample's time point label indicates: baseline before oral tofacitinib. The library was made by the immunoSEQ multiplex PCR assay. For TCR sequencing, RNA was extracted from every sample and reverse transcribed into cDNA to serve as template. Drawn from immuneACCESS, this table holds only the in-frame rearrangements with V and J called that TCRdb kept. Clones are partly lost; checked studies trace under half to an unresolved V gene and leave the rest unexplained. The sample yields about 200,000 clones; around 62% were counted once. Around 0.44% of the sample belongs to the ten largest clones. The specimen was CD4+ T cells sorted from blood, collected at week 0. These receptors originate from a human donor with alopecia areata.

This clone occurred once. V gene TRBV4-1 combines with J gene TRBJ1-5; D is unclear. Germline V gene lookup returns CDR1 MGHRA and CDR2 YSYEKL. The length of the CDR3 is 16 residues. V lost 4 bases and J 3 bases, leaving 16 bases between the germline ends. CDR3 in amino acids: CASSPGHFLANQPQHF. In DNA, the CDR3 is TGCGCCAGCAGCCCCGGTCATTTCCTAGCCAATCAGCCCCAGCATTTT.

This sequence joins TRBV4-1 and TRBJ2-7, with 7 nucleotides matching TRBD2. CDR1 and CDR2 (germline): MGHRA, YSYEKL. The CDR3 length is 12 residues. Unmatched junction bases numbered 3, after V lost 3 bases and J lost 7 bases. The chain's CDR3 is CASSQMGGEQYF. The CDR3 nucleotides read TGCGCCAGCAGCCAGATGGGGGGGGAGCAGTACTTC.

This clone was seen at least ten times. The chain combines TRBV10-3 with TRBJ1-1; possible D gene TRBD1, 5 bases. The CDR3 is 15 residues long. Deletions cut 10 bases from V and 1 base from J, with 19 bases between. Germline V gene data show CDR1 as ENHRY and CDR2 as SYGVKD. CDR3 DNA sequence: TGTGCCAAGAAAGGACCAGGGACGCAGAACACTGAAGCTTTCTTT. Its translation: CAKKGPGTQNTEAFF.

This clone was observed a handful of times. J is TRBJ1-2 and V is TRBV5-4; TRBD1 matches 9 bases. Trimming took 4 bases from V and 8 from J; bases not matched to a gene: 9. Germline values: CDR1 SGHNT, CDR2 YYREEE (reference sequence). The CDR3 sequence is 14 residues long. The CDR3, as DNA: TGTGCCAGCAGCGCCCCGGGACAGGGTTTGGGCTACACCTTC. Protein sequence: CASSAPGQGLGYTF.

The J gene is TRBJ2-7, the V gene TRBV6-6, with 9 bases fitting TRBD1. The trim removed 4 bases at V and 2 bases at J, leaving 9 bases unmatched. Germline V gene data show CDR1 as MNHNY and CDR2 as SVGAGI (reference sequence). This CDR3 contains 16 residues. In DNA, the CDR3 is TGTGCCAGCAGTTTCTCCTCCCGGGACAGGGCCTACGAGCAGTACTTC. Translation: CASSFSSRDRAYEQYF.

This rearrangement joins TRBV6-5 to TRBJ2-7; D is ambiguous. The V end lost 6 bases, the J end lost 3 bases, and 15 bases lay between the germline ends. The CDR3 consists of 14 residues. The germline V gene encodes CDR1 MNHEY and CDR2 SVGAGI. The CDR3 DNA follows: TGTGCCAGCAGCAAAGGCCCGAATGGCTACGAGCAGTACTTC. Residues: CASSKGPNGYEQYF.

This clone was seen only a few times. This chain joins TRBV7-3 and TRBJ2-1; 7 bases fit TRBD1. From germline, CDR1 is SGHTA and CDR2 FQGTGA. J was trimmed by 5 bases and V by 3 bases; bases with no gene match: 4. The CDR3 sequence is 14 residues long. Written as DNA, the CDR3 is TGTGCCAGCAGCTTCTCCGGGACAGACAATGAGCAGTTCTTC. This translates into CASSFSGTDNEQFF.

This chain connects TRBV4-2 to TRBJ2-7; TRBD1 might be the D (7 bases). Germline CDR1 and CDR2: LGHNA and YNFKEQ. The V end lost 0 bases, the J end lost 5 bases, and 23 bases lay between the germline ends. The CDR3 sequence is 18 residues long. Here the CDR3 reads CASSQDRGQGGRMNEQYF. The CDR3 DNA reads TGTGCCAGCAGCCAAGATAGGGGGCAGGGGGGAAGAATGAACGAGCAGTACTTC.

The chain is built from TRBV30 and TRBJ1-5, with D hard to call. CDR1 GTSNPN and CDR2 SVGIG come from the germline V gene (reference sequence). The CDR3 sequence is 14 residues long. Trimming cost V 0 bases and J 3 bases, with 9 bases left between them. CDR3 sequence: CAWSVPGDNQPQHF. CDR3 coding DNA: TGTGCCTGGAGTGTACCGGGAGACAATCAGCCCCAGCATTTT.

This rearrangement joins TRBV7-9 to TRBJ2-7; D might be TRBD1 (5 bases). The ends were cut back, 1 base at V and 0 bases at J, with 10 bases in the middle. Germline values: CDR1 SEHNR, CDR2 FQNEAQ (reference sequence). The CDR3 totals 15 residues. In nucleotides, the CDR3 is TGTGCCAGCAGCTTAGAGGGGATCCACTCCTACGAGCAGTACTTC. Protein sequence: CASSLEGIHSYEQYF.

The rearrangement links TRBV21-1 to TRBJ2-7. TRBV21-1 is a pseudogene locus. This CDR3 is built from 16 residues. The CDR3 DNA reads as TGTGCCAGCAGCAAAGCAGGGGGGAACCCCACCTGCGAGCAGTACTTC. Translating gives CASSKAGGNPTCEQYF.

The genes are TRBV2 and TRBJ2-7, with D unresolved. Deletions cut 2 bases from V and 6 bases from J, with 8 bases between. Germline V gene sequence: CDR1 SNHLY, CDR2 FYNNEI. The CDR3 runs to 12 residues. The CDR3: CASSELVGEQYF. DNA for the CDR3: TGTGCCAGCAGTGAACTTGTGGGCGAGCAGTACTTC. The full variable domain, with the rest looked up from reference TRBV2 and TRBJ2-7, is EPEVTQTPSHQVTQMGQEVILRCVPISNHLYFYWYRQILGQKVEFLVSFYNNEISEKSEIFDDQFSVERPDGSNFTLKIRSTKLEDSAMYFCASSELVGEQYFGPGTRLTVT.

This chain joins TRBV7-9 and TRBJ2-1; D remains ambiguous. CDR3 length: 14 amino acids. The germline CDR1 and CDR2 sequences are SEHNR and FQNEAQ (reference sequence). The germline V and J ends were trimmed by 1 base and 10 bases, with 14 bases remaining between them. CDR3 coding DNA: TGTGCCAGCAGCTTAGGTGTCGTTCGCCCAGAGCAGTTCTTC. Its translation is CASSLGVVRPEQFF.

The V call is TRBV11-3, the J call TRBJ2-1; 8 bases agree with TRBD1. After removal of 4 bases from V and 8 bases from J, the junction contained 7 bases not matched to a gene. CDR1 and CDR2 (germline): SGHNT, YENEEA. The CDR3 runs 14 residues. The CDR3 DNA reads TGTGCCAGCAGCTCCAGACAGGGGAGCGATGAGCAGTTCTTC. This sequence encodes CASSSRQGSDEQFF.

This clone was observed a handful of times. The CDR3 region has the DNA TGTGCCAGCAGCCAAGAACAGGAGACCCAGTACTTC. It translates to CASSQEQETQYF. The V call is TRBV4-2, the J call TRBJ2-5; no clear D gene. The V end lost 0 bases, the J end lost 5 bases, and 4 bases lay between the germline ends. The CDR3 has 12 residues. Per the germline V gene, CDR1 is LGHNA and CDR2 is YNFKEQ.

The J gene is TRBJ2-3, the V gene TRBV15; a weak D match, TRBD1 (6 bases). V gave up 5 bases and J gave up 1 base, with 16 bases separating them. Per the germline V gene, CDR1 is LNHNV and CDR2 is YYDKDF (reference sequence). The CDR3 totals 16 residues. The CDR3 sequence is CATSPTLQGGTDTQYF. CDR3 sequence (DNA): TGTGCCACCAGCCCCACCCTACAGGGAGGCACAGATACGCAGTATTTT.

V usage is TRBV19 and J usage is TRBJ1-2; TRBD1 matches at 7 bases. Trimming removed 7 bases from V and 2 bases from J; junction bases left unmatched: 4. CDR3 length equals 13 residues. Germline CDR1 and CDR2: LNHDA and SQIVND (reference sequence). The CDR3 protein is CASTLTGNYGYTF. The CDR3 nucleotides are TGTGCCAGTACCTTGACAGGGAACTATGGCTACACCTTC.

V is TRBV9 and J is TRBJ2-3; D gene unclear. V was pared by 1 base and J by 6 bases, with 9 bases between. There are 13 residues in the CDR3. Germline-derived CDR1 and CDR2 are SGDLS and YYNGEE. This CDR3 is CASSVLTPDTQYF. The CDR3 DNA is TGTGCCAGCAGCGTACTAACCCCGGATACGCAGTATTTT.

This chain uses TRBV18 with TRBJ1-5; unclear D gene. Between the trimmed V and J ends, which lost 2 bases and 5 bases, there was a span of 7 bases. The CDR3 is 13 amino acids. Germline V gene lookup returns CDR1 KGHSH and CDR2 LQKENI. CDR3 DNA sequence: TGTGCCAGCTCACCAGATTTTGATCAGCCCCAGCATTTT. It yields the protein CASSPDFDQPQHF.

The rearrangement links TRBV15 to TRBJ2-1, with no clear D. The CDR3 sequence is 15 residues long. Germline lookup yields CDR1 LNHNV and CDR2 YYDKDF (reference sequence). V shed 3 bases and J shed 2 bases, with 11 bases lying between them. The CDR3 sequence is CATSSTGRPYNEQFF. CDR3 sequence (DNA): TGTGCCACCAGCAGTACCGGACGGCCCTACAATGAGCAGTTCTTC.